This T cell receptor (beta chain) was recovered during a study of T cell responses to AZD1222 COVID-19 vaccine. Sequencing used immunoSEQ multiplex PCR; TCRdb keeps in-frame clones, though not all of them. The sample carries roughly 53,000 clones, about 88% recorded once. General study results and limits: Spike-wide coverage was observed for vaccine-associated CD4 TCRs, with dominant responses at 160-218 and 743-854.

About this clone itself: What it binds is not known.

The CDR3 is made up of 12 amino acids. Trimming removed 2 bases at V and 9 bases at J, with 9 bases between. Germline V lookup: CDR1 SGDLS, CDR2 YYNGEE. The TCR was taken from an adult in good health. Source: peripheral blood, taken on day 0 of AZD1222 vaccination. This chain joins TRBV9 and TRBJ2-1; D may be TRBD1 (6 bases). The CDR3: CASSVLGGEQFF. DNA of the CDR3: TGTGCCAGCAGCGTCCTAGGGGGTGAGCAGTTCTTC.